The clone carrying this T cell receptor (beta chain) was counted once. This sample is drawn from a study of blood T cell repertoires in COVID-19. The V gene end was trimmed by 8 bases and the J gene end by 3 bases; junction bases not matched to a gene: 9. CDR3 length: 14 amino acids. The V gene's germline CDR1 is WNHNN and CDR2 SYGVQD (reference sequence). Original processing notes: Reference gene primer amplification yielded estimated nucleated cell counts. Libraries were prepared by immunoSEQ multiplex PCR; TCRdb keeps only in-frame clonotypes and omits some of them. Clonal size and the V and J genes are those of that table, whereas D and trimming came from the DNA. The sample carries 310,000 or so clones, 87% recorded once.

The chain recombines TRBV10-1 with TRBJ2-5, with TRBD2 identical over 7 bases. The sequencing sample was made of PBMCs or T cells enriched from blood (not recorded which). The clonotype was recovered from a woman in her thirties or forties who had recovered from COVID-19. This chain's CDR3 is CASPRWGREETQYF. As DNA, the CDR3 is TGCGCCAGCCCCAGATGGGGGAGGGAAGAGACCCAGTACTTC.